Detailed here is one T cell receptor (beta chain). Its target is unknown. The germline gene is not matched at one end of the junction; a read error may be the cause. TCRdb's table, derived via immunoSEQ multiplex PCR, lists solely in-frame clones and lacks some. Of fewer than 70,000 clones listed, around 83% are singletons. These data are taken from a study of OX40 agonist ivuxolimab in advanced cancers. Germline CDR1 is SEHNR and CDR2 is FQNEAQ (reference sequence). This CDR3 spans 12 amino acids. Findings and limits, study-wide: Antigen targets of the expanded peripheral T cells went undetermined. There were, on average, more expanded clones in CD8+ T cells than in CD4+. Both CD4+ and CD8+ T cell populations in blood had undergone clonal expansion by week 6 at 0.1 to 3.0 mg/kg.

The sequence came from an adult with an advanced solid tumor such as melanoma, head and neck, liver or kidney cancer. This specimen was CD4+ or CD8+ T cells sorted from blood, taken in a trial of the OX40 agonist ivuxolimab. The rearrangement uses TRBV7-9 and TRBJ2-1; 7 positions agree with TRBD2. The CDR3 loop reads CASSSSAGPAVF. DNA for the CDR3: TGTGCCAGCAGCTCCTCAGCGGGGCCTGCGGTCTTC.